One and the same sample provided the 2 T cell receptor beta chains below, sequenced in a study of T-cell reconstitution after alpha-beta-depleted transplantation in children. As it was prepared, the TCRbeta library received unique molecular identifiers. TCRdb independently ran MiXCR on the PCR reads; one entry per CDR3 protein. The sample lists roughly 350,000 distinct CDR3 sequences, about 17% occurring once. Material: PBMCs, mostly from graft donor cells, obtained 360 days after TCRalphabeta/CD19-depleted stem cell transplant. The receptor source for this set is a male patient aged 2-9 years who had a stem cell transplant for acute lymphoblastic leukemia, so the T cells may come from the graft donor.

This clonotype has more than one count but fewer than ten. V gene TRBV7-6 combines with J gene TRBJ2-7; no clear D. Germline CDR1 SGHVS, CDR2 FNYEAQ. The CDR3 sequence is 15 residues long. The germline V and J ends were trimmed by 4 bases and 1 base, with 14 bases remaining between them. The DNA of the CDR3 is TGTGCCAGCAGCTCGGGCCCATCCTTTTCCTACGAGCAGTACTTC. It yields the protein CASSSGPSFSYEQYF.

This clonotype was seen a few times. The rearrangement joins TRBV5-1 to TRBJ2-2, with 7 bases identical to TRBD1. The V gene end was trimmed by 1 base and the J gene end by 0 bases; junction bases not matched to a gene: 3. This CDR3 region has 16 residues. CDR1 is SGHRS, CDR2 YFSETQ, per germline. The DNA of the CDR3 is TGCGCCAGCAGCTTGTCCGGGACAGCGAACACCGGGGAGCTGTTTTTT. Translated, it gives CASSLSGTANTGELFF.